This is a list of T cell receptor beta chains from one sample in a study of blood T cell repertoires in COVID-19. Profiling relied on immunoSEQ multiplex PCR, and the TCRdb table lists in-frame clones only, not all of them. The profile shows about 38,000 clones, around 70% of them singletons. Sequencing input: peripheral blood. The receptors derive from a man aged 65 to 79 with COVID-19, enrolled during active disease. CDR3s include the opening cysteine and the closing phenylalanine or tryptophan. The D gene is left open where the match is weak. The size field is filled for only some rows; it gives once, few, many or a size class.

clone_size j_call v_call d_call cdr3_nt cdr3_aa
NA TRBJ1-2 TRBV5-1 TRBD1 TGCGCCAGCAGCCTCTGGACAGGGAGAGAAAACTATGGCTACACCTTC CASSLWTGRENYGYTF
NA TRBJ1-1 TRBV2 TRBD1 TGTGCCAGCAGCGGGACAGCTAACACTGAAGCTTTCTTT CASSGTANTEAFF
few TRBJ1-1 TRBV2 NA TGTGCCAGCAGTGAAACTCGGGGGGCTGAAGCTTTCTTT CASSETRGAEAFF
NA TRBJ2-2 TRBV12-5 TRBD1 TGTGCTAGTGCTCCGGGACAGGGGAACACCGGGGAGCTGTTTTTT CASAPGQGNTGELFF
NA TRBJ1-5 TRBV10-3 NA TGTGCCTCGAAGGGAGGGGGAAGCAATCAGCCCCAGCATTTT CASKGGGSNQPQHF
NA TRBJ1-6 TRBV7-3 NA TGTGCCAGCAGCTTCGCGGGTAATTCACCCCTCCACTTT CASSFAGNSPLHF
NA TRBJ1-1 TRBV11-2 TRBD1 TGTGCCAGCAGCTTGAGGGGGCAAGATGAAGCTTTCTTT CASSLRGQDEAFF
NA TRBJ1-4 TRBV5-1 TRBD1 TGCGCCAGCAGCTTGCCGAACAGGGGGTATGCAACTAATGAAAAACTGTTTTTT CASSLPNRGYATNEKLFF
once TRBJ2-1 TRBV6-6 TRBD1 TGTGCCAGCGACCATTCCGGGACAGCCAACAATGAGCAGTTCTTC CASDHSGTANNEQFF
few TRBJ2-7 TRBV5-1 TRBD1 TGCGCCAGCAGTCATGGACAGGGCGGCGAGCAGTACTTC CASSHGQGGEQYF
NA TRBJ2-1 TRBV24-1 TRBD2 TGTGCCACCAGTGACCGCGGGACTAGCGGGAGGTTCTACAATGAGCAGTTCTTC CATSDRGTSGRFYNEQFF
NA TRBJ1-5 TRBV6-1 NA TGTGCCAGCAGTGGAACCGTTAGAGCCATGGGCAATCAGCCCCAGCATTTT CASSGTVRAMGNQPQHF
NA TRBJ1-5 TRBV19 TRBD1 TGTGCCAGTAGTGGGACAGGAGGCAATCAGCCCCAGCATTTT CASSGTGGNQPQHF
NA TRBJ2-1 TRBV27 NA TGTGCCAGCAGTTTTCGGGGGTCCTACAATGAGCAGTTCTTC CASSFRGSYNEQFF
once TRBJ1-5 TRBV2 NA TGTGCCAGCAGGCCAGGGTCAAAAGACGGCAATCAGCCCCAGCATTTT CASRPGSKDGNQPQHF
NA TRBJ1-2 TRBV12-3/TRBV12-4 NA TGTGCCAGCAGTAGGAGGATCTATGGCTACACCTTC CASSRRIYGYTF
many TRBJ2-7 TRBV10-1 TRBD2 TGCGCCAGCGGGGAGGCTAGCGGGGTCGAGCAGTACTTC CASGEASGVEQYF
NA TRBJ2-7 TRBV10-3 NA TGTGCCTCGGCGAGGGACTACGAGCAGTACTTC CASARDYEQYF
NA TRBJ1-1 TRBV5-1 NA TGCGCCAGCAGCTCCACCGTCGGGAACCGGGAAGCTTTCTTT CASSSTVGNREAFF
NA TRBJ2-1 TRBV5-1 TRBD2 TGCGCCAGCAGCTTGGACAGCGGGACCTCCTACAATGAGCAGTTCTTC CASSLDSGTSYNEQFF
NA TRBJ1-2 TRBV28 TRBD1 TGTGCCAGCAGTAATACAGGGGCTAACTATGGCTACACCTTC CASSNTGANYGYTF
NA TRBJ2-1 TRBV28 NA TGTGCCAGCCGATGGGGGGGGCGGAATGAGCAGTTCTTC CASRWGGRNEQFF
NA TRBJ2-4 TRBV13 TRBD1 TGTGCCAGCAGCTCCCCGACAGGGAAGGCCAAAAACATTCAGTACTTC CASSSPTGKAKNIQYF
NA TRBJ1-1 TRBV27 NA TGTGCCAGCAGTTTGACAGGCCCCATGAACACTGAAGCTTTCTTT CASSLTGPMNTEAFF
NA TRBJ1-4 TRBV6-4 NA TGTGCCAGCGCCAGGGAGGGCGGTGAAAAACTGTTTTTT CASAREGGEKLFF
NA TRBJ1-3 TRBV11-3 NA TGTGCCAGCAGCTTTTCTACTGGAAACACCATATATTTT CASSFSTGNTIYF
NA TRBJ2-1 TRBV15 TRBD2 TGTGCCACCAGCAGAGAACTAGCGGGCTTCCGCTACAATGAGCAGTTCTTC CATSRELAGFRYNEQFF
NA TRBJ1-1 TRBV5-5 TRBD1 TGTGCCAGCAGCCCCATAGGACAGGCGAACACTGAAGCTTTCTTT CASSPIGQANTEAFF
medium-sized TRBJ2-4 TRBV6-1 TRBD1 TGTGCCAGCAGTGCAACCGGGACAGGGGGCGCGACCAAAAACATTCAGTACTTC CASSATGTGGATKNIQYF
NA TRBJ2-7 TRBV9 TRBD2 TGTGCCAGCAGCGTAGGGGTAGTCCCGGGGGGAGAGCAGTACTTC CASSVGVVPGGEQYF
NA TRBJ2-7 TRBV11-2 NA TGTGCCAGCAGCTTAGAGGGACAACTCATCTCCTACGAGCAGTACTTC CASSLEGQLISYEQYF
NA TRBJ1-1 TRBV29-1 TRBD1 TGCAGCGTTGAAGCAAGGAGACAGGGGAACACTGAAGCTTTCTTT CSVEARRQGNTEAFF
NA TRBJ1-6 TRBV30 TRBD1 TGTGCCTGGAGCCGGGACAGGGATTCATCACCCCTCCACTTT CAWSRDRDSSPLHF
NA TRBJ1-5 TRBV29-1 TRBD1 TGCAGCGTTAGACAGGGTGGAAATCAGCCCCAGCATTTT CSVRQGGNQPQHF
NA TRBJ1-4 TRBV19 NA TGTGCCAGTAGAAGTCGGCAGGGAGGGGAAAAACTGTTTTTT CASRSRQGGEKLFF
NA TRBJ2-1 TRBV6-5 NA TGTGCCAGCAGTCCCCGGGGCTACAATGAGCAGTTCTTC CASSPRGYNEQFF
NA TRBJ2-2 TRBV5-4 TRBD2 TGTGCCAGCAGCTTGTTAGCGGGGAACACCGGGGAGCTGTTTTTT CASSLLAGNTGELFF
NA TRBJ1-1 TRBV9 NA TGTGCCAGCAGCGTAGTTTCAGGCATGAACACTGAAGCTTTCTTT CASSVVSGMNTEAFF
NA TRBJ2-1 TRBV10-3 TRBD2 TGTGCCATCAGCTCCGGGACTAGCGGGGGGTCCTACAATGAGCAGTTCTTC CAISSGTSGGSYNEQFF
NA TRBJ1-1 TRBV12-3/TRBV12-4 NA TGTGCCAGCAGCGGGAACACTGAAGCTTTCTTT CASSGNTEAFF